What follows is one T cell receptor (beta chain) and its context. This sample was included in a study of OX40 agonist ivuxolimab in advanced cancers. CDR3 length equals 15 residues. CDR1 and CDR2 from the germline V gene are MNHNS and SASEGT. Trimming removed 0 bases from V and 1 base from J, with 9 bases in between. Some clones are missing from TCRdb's copy, which holds only in-frame ones; the method was immunoSEQ multiplex PCR. This sample carries around 63,000 clones, 89% of them seen once, and the ten largest clones take more than 1%. No patient had autoimmune disease or received systemic immunosuppression. Blood got drawn at baseline, again on cycle 4 day 1, and then on cycle 7 day 1.

This sequence joins TRBV6-1 and TRBJ1-1; weak D call: TRBD1 (6 bases). This clonotype originated in an adult with an advanced solid tumor such as melanoma, head and neck, liver or kidney cancer. The sample was CD4+ or CD8+ T cells sorted from blood, taken in a trial of the OX40 agonist ivuxolimab. CDR3 DNA sequence: TGTGCCAGCAGTGAAGCAAGGACAGAGAACACTGAAGCTTTCTTT. Amino acid sequence: CASSEARTENTEAFF.